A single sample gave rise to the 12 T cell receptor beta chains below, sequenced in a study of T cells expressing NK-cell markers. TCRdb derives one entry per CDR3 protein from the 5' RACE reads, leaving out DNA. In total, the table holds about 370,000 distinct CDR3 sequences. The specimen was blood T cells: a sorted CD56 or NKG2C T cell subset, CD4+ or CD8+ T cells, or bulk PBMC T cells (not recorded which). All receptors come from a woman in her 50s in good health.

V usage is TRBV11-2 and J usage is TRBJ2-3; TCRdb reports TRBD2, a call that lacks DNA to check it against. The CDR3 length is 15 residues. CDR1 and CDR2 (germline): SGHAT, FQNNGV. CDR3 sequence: CASSSSGRTTDTQYF.

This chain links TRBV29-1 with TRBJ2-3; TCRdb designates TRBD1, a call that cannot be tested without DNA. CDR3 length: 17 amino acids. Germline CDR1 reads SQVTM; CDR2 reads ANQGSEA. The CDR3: CSVEDLGDGQWGDTQYF.

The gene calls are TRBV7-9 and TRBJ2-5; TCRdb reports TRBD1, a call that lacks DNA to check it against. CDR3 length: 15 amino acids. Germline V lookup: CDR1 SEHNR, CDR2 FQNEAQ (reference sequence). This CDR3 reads CASSPSTGVEETQYF.

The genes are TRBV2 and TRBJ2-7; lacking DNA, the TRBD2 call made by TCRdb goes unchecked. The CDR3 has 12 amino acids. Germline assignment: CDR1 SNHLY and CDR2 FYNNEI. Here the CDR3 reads CASMAGGLEQYF. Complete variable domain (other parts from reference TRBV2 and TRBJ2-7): EPEVTQTPSHQVTQMGQEVILRCVPISNHLYFYWYRQILGQKVEFLVSFYNNEISEKSEIFDDQFSVERPDGSNFTLKIRSTKLEDSAMYFCASMAGGLEQYFGPGTRLTVT.

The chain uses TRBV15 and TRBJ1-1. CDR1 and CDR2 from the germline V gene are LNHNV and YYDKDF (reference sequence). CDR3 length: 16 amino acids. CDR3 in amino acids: CATSLIFGRLNTEAFF.

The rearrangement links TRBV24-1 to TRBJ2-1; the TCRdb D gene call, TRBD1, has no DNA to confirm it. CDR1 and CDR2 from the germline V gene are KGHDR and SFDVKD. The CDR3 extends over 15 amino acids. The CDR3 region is CATAPTSYYYNEQFF.

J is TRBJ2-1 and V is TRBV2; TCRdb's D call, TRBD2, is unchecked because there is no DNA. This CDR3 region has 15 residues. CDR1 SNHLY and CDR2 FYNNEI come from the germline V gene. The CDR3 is CASSVGLASYNEQFF. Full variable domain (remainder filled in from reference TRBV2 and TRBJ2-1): EPEVTQTPSHQVTQMGQEVILRCVPISNHLYFYWYRQILGQKVEFLVSFYNNEISEKSEIFDDQFSVERPDGSNFTLKIRSTKLEDSAMYFCASSVGLASYNEQFFGPGTRLTVL.

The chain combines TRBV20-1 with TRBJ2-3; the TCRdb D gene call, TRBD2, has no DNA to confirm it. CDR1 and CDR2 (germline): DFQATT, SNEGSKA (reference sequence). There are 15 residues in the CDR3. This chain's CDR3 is CSASGGTSGTNTQYF.

The chain's CDR3 is CASSLAANLQETQYF. V usage is TRBV5-1 and J usage is TRBJ2-5. Germline assignment: CDR1 SGHRS and CDR2 YFSETQ. The CDR3 loop spans 15 amino acids. The full variable domain, completed using reference TRBV5-1 and TRBJ2-5, is KAGVTQTPRYLIKTRGQQVTLSCSPISGHRSVSWYQQTPGQGLQFLFEYFSETQRNKGNFPGRFSGRQFSNSRSEMNVSTLELGDSALYLCASSLAANLQETQYFGPGTRLLVL.

The chain's CDR3 is CATSPPGGMNTGELFF. This rearrangement joins TRBV24-1 to TRBJ2-2; TCRdb names TRBD2, which stays unverified in the absence of DNA. There are 16 residues in the CDR3. The germline CDR1 and CDR2 sequences are KGHDR and SFDVKD.

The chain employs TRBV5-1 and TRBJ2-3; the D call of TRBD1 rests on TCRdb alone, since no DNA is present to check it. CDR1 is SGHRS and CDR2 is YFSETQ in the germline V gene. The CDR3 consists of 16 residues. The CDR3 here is CASSLRKTGDTDTQYF.

The CDR3 region is CASSDEQTQTYNSPLHF. The V gene is TRBV2, the J gene TRBJ1-6. CDR1 is SNHLY and CDR2 is FYNNEI in the germline V gene. This CDR3 has 17 amino acids.